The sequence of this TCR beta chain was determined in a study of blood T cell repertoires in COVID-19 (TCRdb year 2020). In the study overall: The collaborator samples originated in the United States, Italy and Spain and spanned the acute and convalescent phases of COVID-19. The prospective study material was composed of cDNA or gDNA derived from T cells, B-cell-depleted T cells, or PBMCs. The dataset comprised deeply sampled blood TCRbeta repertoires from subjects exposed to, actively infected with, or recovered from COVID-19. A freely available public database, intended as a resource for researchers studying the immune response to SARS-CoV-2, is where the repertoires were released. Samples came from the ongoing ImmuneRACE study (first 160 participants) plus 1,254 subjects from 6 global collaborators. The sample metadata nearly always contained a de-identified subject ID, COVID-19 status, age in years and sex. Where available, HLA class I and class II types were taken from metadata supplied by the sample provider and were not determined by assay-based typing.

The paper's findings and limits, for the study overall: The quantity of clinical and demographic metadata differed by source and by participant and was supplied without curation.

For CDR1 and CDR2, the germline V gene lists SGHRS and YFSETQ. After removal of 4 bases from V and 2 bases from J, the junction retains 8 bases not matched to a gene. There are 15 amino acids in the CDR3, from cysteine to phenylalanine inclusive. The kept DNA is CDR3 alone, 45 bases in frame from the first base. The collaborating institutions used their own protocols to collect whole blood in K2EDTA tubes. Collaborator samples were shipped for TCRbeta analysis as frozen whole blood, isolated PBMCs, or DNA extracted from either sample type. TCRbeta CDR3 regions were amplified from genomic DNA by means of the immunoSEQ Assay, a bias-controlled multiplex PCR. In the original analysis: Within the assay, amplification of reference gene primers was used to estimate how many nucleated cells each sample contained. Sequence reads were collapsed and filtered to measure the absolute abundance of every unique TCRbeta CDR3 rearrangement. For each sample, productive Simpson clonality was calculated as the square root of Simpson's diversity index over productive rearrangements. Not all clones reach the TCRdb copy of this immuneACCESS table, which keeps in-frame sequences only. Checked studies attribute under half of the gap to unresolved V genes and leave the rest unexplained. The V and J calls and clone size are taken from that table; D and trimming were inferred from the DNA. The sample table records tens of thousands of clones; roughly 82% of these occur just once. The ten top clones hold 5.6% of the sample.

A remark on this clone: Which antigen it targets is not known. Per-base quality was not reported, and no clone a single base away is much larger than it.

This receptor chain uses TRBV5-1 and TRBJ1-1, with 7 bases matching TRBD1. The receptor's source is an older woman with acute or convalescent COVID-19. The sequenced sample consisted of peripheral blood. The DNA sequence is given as TGCGCCAGCAGCCCGACAGGGTTGAGTAACACTGAAGCTTTCTTT. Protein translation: CASSPTGLSNTEAFF.